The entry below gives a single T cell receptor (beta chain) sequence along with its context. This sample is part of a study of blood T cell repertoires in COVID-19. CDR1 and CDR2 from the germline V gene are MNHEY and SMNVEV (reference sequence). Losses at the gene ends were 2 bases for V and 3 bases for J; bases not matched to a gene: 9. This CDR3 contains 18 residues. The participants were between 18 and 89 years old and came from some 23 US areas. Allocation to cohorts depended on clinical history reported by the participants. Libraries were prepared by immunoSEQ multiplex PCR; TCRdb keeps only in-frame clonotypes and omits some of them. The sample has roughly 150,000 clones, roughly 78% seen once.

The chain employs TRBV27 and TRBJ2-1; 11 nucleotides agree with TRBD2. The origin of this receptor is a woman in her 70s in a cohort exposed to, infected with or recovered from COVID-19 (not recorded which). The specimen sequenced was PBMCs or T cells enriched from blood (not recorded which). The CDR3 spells CASSLAGTSGTLYNEQFF. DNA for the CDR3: TGTGCCAGCAGTTTAGCCGGGACTAGCGGAACCCTCTACAATGAGCAGTTCTTC.